These T cell receptor beta chains were read from a single sample in a study of cytomegalovirus exposure and HLA in healthy donors. Produced via immunoSEQ multiplex PCR; TCRdb's table is partial and in-frame only. The repertoire holds about 100,000 clones, with about 70% as singletons. Specimen: PBMCs. These receptors were collected from a woman between 18 and 30 years old in good health and CMV-seropositive. CDR3s include the opening cysteine and the closing phenylalanine or tryptophan. The D gene is left open where the match is weak. Clone size is stated in some rows and not others, as once, few, many or a class when expanded.

J gene	D gene	clone size	V gene	CDR3 protein	CDR3 DNA
TRBJ1-1	-	-	TRBV7-9	CASSPGSPGNTEAFF	TGTGCCAGCAGCCCTGGGTCGCCGGGGAACACTGAAGCTTTCTTT
TRBJ2-7	-	-	TRBV30	CAWSVDLGNYEQYF	TGTGCCTGGAGTGTAGACTTAGGTAACTACGAGCAGTACTTC
TRBJ1-5	-	-	TRBV7-9	CASGTLGEPQHF	TGTGCCAGCGGTACCCTGGGCGAGCCCCAGCATTTT
TRBJ2-3	-	-	TRBV19	CASTTGAGTDTQYF	TGTGCCAGTACCACGGGAGCAGGCACAGATACGCAGTATTTT
TRBJ1-5	TRBD1	-	TRBV28	CASSFALSGTGPILSNQPQHF	TGTGCCAGCAGTTTTGCTCTCTCTGGGACAGGGCCAATACTTAGCAATCAGCCCCAGCATTTT
TRBJ2-5	TRBD2	-	TRBV5-1	CASSPAGTRKETQYF	TGCGCCAGCAGCCCGGCCGGGACTAGAAAAGAGACCCAGTACTTC
TRBJ2-7	TRBD2	-	TRBV4-3	CASSQDASGRNEQYF	TGCGCCAGCAGCCAAGACGCTAGCGGGAGGAACGAGCAGTACTTC
TRBJ1-2	-	-	TRBV18	CASSPTGQGASYGYTF	TGTGCCAGCTCACCGACAGGTCAAGGGGCGAGCTATGGCTACACCTTC
TRBJ1-5	TRBD1	-	TRBV19	CASSIVGTEEQPQHF	TGTGCCAGTAGTATTGTCGGGACAGAGGAACAGCCCCAGCATTTT
TRBJ1-1	-	-	TRBV7-3	CASSLVGGARDTEAFF	TGTGCCAGCAGCTTAGTCGGGGGGGCGCGGGACACTGAAGCTTTCTTT
TRBJ2-3	-	-	TRBV11-2	CASSLEGGDTQYF	TGTGCCAGCAGCTTAGAAGGGGGAGATACGCAGTATTTT
TRBJ2-2	TRBD2	-	TRBV10-3	CAISGVAGLDTGELFF	TGTGCCATCAGTGGGGTAGCGGGCCTAGACACCGGGGAGCTGTTTTTT
TRBJ2-3	TRBD2	-	TRBV4-1	CASSRLWGLAGGTDTQYF	TGCGCCAGCAGCCGACTCTGGGGACTAGCGGGGGGCACAGATACGCAGTATTTT
TRBJ2-7	TRBD2	-	TRBV5-1	CASSSGFTYEQYF	TGCGCCAGCAGTAGCGGGTTCACCTACGAGCAGTACTTC
TRBJ1-2	-	-	TRBV7-2	CASSSVSSYGYTF	TGTGCCAGCAGCTCCGTGAGTAGCTATGGCTACACCTTC
TRBJ1-2	-	-	TRBV27	CASKADLDYGYTF	TGTGCCAGCAAAGCGGACCTCGACTATGGCTACACCTTC
TRBJ1-1	TRBD1	few	TRBV6-1	CATWTGANTEAFF	TGTGCCACCTGGACAGGGGCGAACACTGAAGCTTTCTTT
TRBJ1-5	TRBD1	-	TRBV30	CAWSVRTGTGIFF	TGTGCCTGGAGTGTACGGACCGGGACAGGGATTTTTTTT
TRBJ1-1	-	-	TRBV5-6	CASSAQGMNTEAFF	TGTGCCAGCAGCGCTCAGGGCATGAACACTGAAGCTTTCTTT
TRBJ2-7	TRBD1	few	TRBV2	CASSRGDRGQYF	TGTGCCAGCAGCAGGGGGGACAGGGGGCAGTACTTC
TRBJ2-2	-	-	TRBV7-9	CASSFVQGWELFF	TGTGCCAGCAGCTTCGTACAGGGCTGGGAGCTGTTTTTT
TRBJ2-1	TRBD2	-	TRBV11-2	CASSLQLAGVGNEQFF	TGTGCCAGCAGCTTACAACTAGCGGGAGTAGGAAATGAGCAGTTCTTC
TRBJ2-7	TRBD1	once	TRBV25-1	CASSERDSPRHEQYF	TGTGCCAGCAGTGAACGGGACAGCCCTCGTCACGAGCAGTACTTC
TRBJ1-5	-	-	TRBV10-3	CAISDAGQWDQPQHF	TGTGCCATCAGTGACGCAGGACAGTGGGATCAGCCCCAGCATTTT
TRBJ2-7	TRBD1	-	TRBV30	CAWNRDRNYEQYF	TGTGCCTGGAACCGGGACAGAAACTACGAGCAGTACTTC
TRBJ2-1	TRBD1	-	TRBV28	CASSRPDRAKGEQFF	TGTGCCAGCAGTCGCCCAGACAGGGCGAAGGGTGAGCAGTTCTTC
TRBJ2-7	TRBD1	-	TRBV7-9	CASSLTGGRYEQYF	TGTGCCAGCAGCTTGACAGGGGGCCGGTACGAGCAGTACTTC
TRBJ1-2	-	-	TRBV7-3	CASAPDSNYGYTF	TGTGCCAGCGCCCCGGACAGTAACTATGGCTACACCTTC
TRBJ1-3	-	once	TRBV28	CASSFSGPGNTIYF	TGTGCCAGCAGTTTTTCAGGGCCTGGAAACACCATATATTTT
TRBJ2-1	TRBD2	once	TRBV27	CASSFFRGGGAYNEQFF	TGTGCCAGCAGTTTTTTCCGCGGGGGAGGCGCCTACAATGAGCAGTTCTTC
TRBJ2-3	TRBD2	-	TRBV4-3	CASSQQGREGTDTQYF	TGCGCCAGCAGCCAACAAGGGCGGGAGGGCACAGATACGCAGTATTTT
TRBJ2-1	-	-	TRBV9	CASSPGVGGNEQFF	TGTGCCAGCAGCCCCGGGGTGGGGGGAAATGAGCAGTTCTTC
TRBJ2-3	-	-	TRBV4-3	CASSQDWGEAQYF	TGCGCCAGCAGCCAAGATTGGGGGGAGGCGCAGTATTTT
TRBJ1-2	-	-	TRBV27	CASSSWGGNYGYTF	TGTGCCAGCAGTTCCTGGGGGGGAAACTATGGCTACACCTTC
TRBJ2-1	-	-	TRBV7-2	CASSLGLGRTNEQFF	TGTGCCAGCAGCTTAGGACTCGGAAGAACCAATGAGCAGTTCTTC
TRBJ2-5	-	few	TRBV30	CAWSANRGTQYF	TGTGCCTGGAGTGCTAACCGGGGGACCCAGTACTTC
TRBJ2-7	TRBD2	-	TRBV30	CAWSDEREPYEQYF	TGTGCCTGGAGTGATGAGCGGGAGCCCTACGAGCAGTACTTC
TRBJ1-1	-	-	TRBV11-2	CASSLEGVTEAFF	TGTGCCAGCAGCTTAGAAGGAGTTACTGAAGCTTTCTTT
TRBJ2-3	-	-	TRBV4-3	CASSQEGRETDTQYF	TGCGCCAGCAGCCAAGAGGGTAGGGAGACAGATACGCAGTATTTT
TRBJ2-7	TRBD1	once	TRBV11-3	CASSRTGGEQYF	TGTGCCAGCAGCCGAACAGGGGGAGAGCAGTACTTC